A selection of T cell receptor beta chains follows, all from one sample in a study of Ad26.COV2.S vaccination and SARS-CoV-2 variants. TCRdb keeps only in-frame clones here, not all; method: immunoSEQ multiplex PCR. This table has about 680,000 clones, roughly nine tenths appearing once. This specimen was peripheral blood, taken in a trial of Ad26.COV2.S vaccine versus placebo. The receptors here all came from a person aged 18-65 years who received the Ad26.COV2.S COVID-19 vaccine or a placebo. Each CDR3 is given with its conserved first and last residue. Fields, in order: clone size, V gene, J gene, D gene, CDR3 DNA, CDR3 protein. D genes are given only for firm matches. The size of a clone is reported for some rows only, either as once, few or many, or as a class for expanded clones.

clone_size: NA
v_call: TRBV10-2
j_call: TRBJ2-1
d_call: NA
cdr3_nt: TGCGCCAGCACTCGAGGGTTGGTTAGGAACAATGAGCAGTTCTTC
cdr3_aa: CASTRGLVRNNEQFF

clone_size: NA
v_call: TRBV5-1
j_call: TRBJ2-1
d_call: TRBD2
cdr3_nt: TGCGCCAGCAGCTTTTCGCTAGCGGGAGCCGCCAGTGAGCAGTTCTTC
cdr3_aa: CASSFSLAGAASEQFF

clone_size: NA
v_call: TRBV5-1
j_call: TRBJ2-7
d_call: TRBD1
cdr3_nt: TGCGCCAGCAGGCTAGACGGGACAGTATTCCCCTACGAGCAGTACTTC
cdr3_aa: CASRLDGTVFPYEQYF

clone_size: NA
v_call: TRBV18
j_call: TRBJ1-5
d_call: NA
cdr3_nt: TGTGCCAGCTCACCGACAGCGTATAGCAATCAGCCCCAGCATTTT
cdr3_aa: CASSPTAYSNQPQHF

clone_size: NA
v_call: TRBV19
j_call: TRBJ2-7
d_call: TRBD2
cdr3_nt: TGTGCCAGTAGTATACAAACTAGCGGTTCCTACGAGCAGTACTTC
cdr3_aa: CASSIQTSGSYEQYF

clone_size: few
v_call: TRBV3-1/TRBV3-2
j_call: TRBJ1-4
d_call: TRBD1
cdr3_nt: TGTGCCAGCAGCCTCCGACAGGGACCTAATGAAAAACTGTTTTTT
cdr3_aa: CASSLRQGPNEKLFF

clone_size: NA
v_call: TRBV2
j_call: TRBJ2-5
d_call: TRBD1
cdr3_nt: TGTGCCAGCAGTAAGCAGGGGGCTCAAGAGACCCAGTACTTC
cdr3_aa: CASSKQGAQETQYF

clone_size: once
v_call: TRBV2
j_call: TRBJ2-2
d_call: NA
cdr3_nt: TGTGCCAGCAGTGATCTCAGGTCGAACACCGGGGAGCTGTTTTTT
cdr3_aa: CASSDLRSNTGELFF

clone_size: NA
v_call: TRBV5-5
j_call: TRBJ1-4
d_call: NA
cdr3_nt: TGTGCCAGCAGCTCGGCCGGGGAAAAACTGTTTTTT
cdr3_aa: CASSSAGEKLFF

clone_size: NA
v_call: TRBV4-3
j_call: TRBJ1-2
d_call: NA
cdr3_nt: TGCGCCAGCAGCCAAGATCCCCAGGCTGCATCCTATGGCTACACCTTC
cdr3_aa: CASSQDPQAASYGYTF

clone_size: once
v_call: TRBV6-2/TRBV6-3
j_call: TRBJ1-5
d_call: TRBD1
cdr3_nt: TGTGCCAGCAGTCCCTACAGGGGACAGCCCCAGCATTTT
cdr3_aa: CASSPYRGQPQHF

clone_size: NA
v_call: TRBV10-1
j_call: TRBJ2-3
d_call: TRBD2
cdr3_nt: TGCGCCAGCGGACTAGCGGGCACAGATACGCAGTATTTT
cdr3_aa: CASGLAGTDTQYF

clone_size: NA
v_call: TRBV25-1
j_call: TRBJ1-2
d_call: TRBD1
cdr3_nt: TGTGCCAGCACCAGGACAGGGGATGGCTACACCTTC
cdr3_aa: CASTRTGDGYTF

clone_size: NA
v_call: TRBV7-3
j_call: TRBJ2-2
d_call: NA
cdr3_nt: TGTGCCAGCAGCTCCCGGGCCGCCGGGGAGCTGTTTTTT
cdr3_aa: CASSSRAAGELFF

clone_size: NA
v_call: TRBV6-5
j_call: TRBJ2-7
d_call: NA
cdr3_nt: TGTGCCAGATTACTCAGGGTAAGGCACGAGCAGTACTTC
cdr3_aa: CARLLRVRHEQYF

clone_size: NA
v_call: TRBV27
j_call: TRBJ1-2
d_call: NA
cdr3_nt: TGTGCCAGCAGTGGACCAGCTAACTATGGCTACACCTTC
cdr3_aa: CASSGPANYGYTF

clone_size: NA
v_call: TRBV5-1
j_call: TRBJ1-2
d_call: NA
cdr3_nt: TGCGCCAGCAGCTTGCCCGGACAGCCAAACACCTATGGCTACACCTTC
cdr3_aa: CASSLPGQPNTYGYTF

clone_size: NA
v_call: TRBV19
j_call: TRBJ2-1
d_call: TRBD2
cdr3_nt: TGTGCCAGTAGTATATTCACCGGGACTAGTAGTGAGCAGTTCTTC
cdr3_aa: CASSIFTGTSSEQFF

clone_size: few
v_call: TRBV30
j_call: TRBJ2-3
d_call: TRBD2
cdr3_nt: TGTGCCTGGAGCCCCATACCCGGTCTCGCAGTGGGGGTAGCGGGGGGTCTTAGCACAGATACGCAGTATTTT
cdr3_aa: CAWSPIPGLAVGVAGGLSTDTQYF

clone_size: NA
v_call: TRBV10-3
j_call: TRBJ2-1
d_call: TRBD2
cdr3_nt: TGTGCCATCAGTGGGGGGGAGCGGGAGAAAGGCGATGAGCAGTTCTTC
cdr3_aa: CAISGGEREKGDEQFF

clone_size: few
v_call: TRBV5-4
j_call: TRBJ2-1
d_call: NA
cdr3_nt: TGTGCCAGCAGCTTGGTTGAGGGTGCCTACAATGAGCAGTTCTTC
cdr3_aa: CASSLVEGAYNEQFF

clone_size: NA
v_call: TRBV5-6
j_call: TRBJ1-1
d_call: NA
cdr3_nt: TGTGCCAGCAGCTTACTAGGGAACACTGAAGCTTTCTTT
cdr3_aa: CASSLLGNTEAFF

clone_size: NA
v_call: TRBV29-1
j_call: TRBJ1-3
d_call: TRBD1
cdr3_nt: TGCAGCGTTGAAGTGGGGGACAGAATCTCTGGAAACACCATATATTTT
cdr3_aa: CSVEVGDRISGNTIYF

clone_size: NA
v_call: TRBV6-5
j_call: TRBJ1-5
d_call: TRBD1
cdr3_nt: TGTGCCAGCAGTTACTCCGGGACAGGGACTCAGCCCCAGCATTTT
cdr3_aa: CASSYSGTGTQPQHF

clone_size: NA
v_call: TRBV6-5
j_call: TRBJ1-4
d_call: TRBD1
cdr3_nt: TGTGCCAGCAGACCTTTGACAGGGACTAATGAAAAACTGTTTTTT
cdr3_aa: CASRPLTGTNEKLFF

clone_size: NA
v_call: TRBV15
j_call: TRBJ2-5
d_call: NA
cdr3_nt: TGTGCCACCAGCAGAGGAGGGGCGGAAGAGACCCAGTACTTC
cdr3_aa: CATSRGGAEETQYF

clone_size: NA
v_call: TRBV10-3
j_call: TRBJ2-7
d_call: NA
cdr3_nt: TGTGCCATCAGTATCCAGGGCTACGAGCAGTACTTC
cdr3_aa: CAISIQGYEQYF

clone_size: once
v_call: TRBV11-3
j_call: TRBJ2-1
d_call: NA
cdr3_nt: TGTGCCAGCAGCTCGGGACGGCTTACCTACAATGAGCAGTTCTTC
cdr3_aa: CASSSGRLTYNEQFF

clone_size: NA
v_call: TRBV7-8
j_call: TRBJ1-1
d_call: NA
cdr3_nt: TGTGCCAGCAGCTTATTCCAAAACACTGAAGCTTTCTTT
cdr3_aa: CASSLFQNTEAFF

clone_size: NA
v_call: TRBV2
j_call: TRBJ2-7
d_call: NA
cdr3_nt: TGTGCCAGCTGGAGCGGGTCTAGCTCCTACGAGCAGTACTTC
cdr3_aa: CASWSGSSSYEQYF

clone_size: NA
v_call: TRBV19
j_call: TRBJ2-7
d_call: TRBD2
cdr3_nt: TGTGCCAGTAGTATTGGACTAGCGGTATACGAGCAGTACTTC
cdr3_aa: CASSIGLAVYEQYF

clone_size: NA
v_call: TRBV24-1
j_call: TRBJ2-3
d_call: TRBD2
cdr3_nt: TGTGCCACCAGTGATACCCTAGCGGGAGGTCCCTCTCGCACAGATACGCAGTATTTT
cdr3_aa: CATSDTLAGGPSRTDTQYF

clone_size: once
v_call: TRBV3-1/TRBV3-2
j_call: TRBJ2-5
d_call: NA
cdr3_nt: TGTGCCAGCAGCCAACAAGGGGGGGGAGTCTCCGAGACCCAGTACTTC
cdr3_aa: CASSQQGGGVSETQYF

clone_size: NA
v_call: TRBV12-3/TRBV12-4
j_call: TRBJ1-2
d_call: NA
cdr3_nt: TGTGCCAGCTCTTTGCAGAACTATGGCTACACCTTC
cdr3_aa: CASSLQNYGYTF

clone_size: NA
v_call: TRBV24-1
j_call: TRBJ2-5
d_call: TRBD2
cdr3_nt: TGTGCCACCAGTGATTTGGGGAGGGGAAGGGGTCAAGAGACCCAGTACTTC
cdr3_aa: CATSDLGRGRGQETQYF

clone_size: NA
v_call: TRBV18
j_call: TRBJ2-1
d_call: TRBD2
cdr3_nt: TGTGCCAGCTCACAGCTCGGGGGGGCCGCCTACAATGAGCAGTTCTTC
cdr3_aa: CASSQLGGAAYNEQFF

clone_size: NA
v_call: TRBV30
j_call: TRBJ2-7
d_call: TRBD2
cdr3_nt: TGTGCCTCTAGCGGGGGACCCTACGAGCAGTACTTC
cdr3_aa: CASSGGPYEQYF

clone_size: NA
v_call: TRBV7-9
j_call: TRBJ1-2
d_call: TRBD1
cdr3_nt: TGTGCCAGCAGCCTTGGAGGACAGGGGTCGGCCTATGGCTACACCTTC
cdr3_aa: CASSLGGQGSAYGYTF

clone_size: NA
v_call: TRBV6-5
j_call: TRBJ2-7
d_call: NA
cdr3_nt: TGTGCCAGCAGCCTAGGCGGGACTCCGGGCTACGAGCAGTACTTC
cdr3_aa: CASSLGGTPGYEQYF

clone_size: NA
v_call: TRBV15
j_call: TRBJ1-2
d_call: NA
cdr3_nt: TGTGCCACCAGCAGAGGGCTGTATGGCTACACCTTC
cdr3_aa: CATSRGLYGYTF

clone_size: NA
v_call: TRBV10-3
j_call: TRBJ2-3
d_call: TRBD2
cdr3_nt: TGTGCCATCCAACCAGGACCTACTAGCGGGAGGGCCGGAACAGATACGCAGTATTTT
cdr3_aa: CAIQPGPTSGRAGTDTQYF

clone_size: NA
v_call: TRBV5-4
j_call: TRBJ2-3
d_call: NA
cdr3_nt: TGTGCCAGCAGCTTGATGGGGGGCACAGATACGCAGTATTTT
cdr3_aa: CASSLMGGTDTQYF

clone_size: NA
v_call: TRBV7-2
j_call: TRBJ1-1
d_call: NA
cdr3_nt: TGTGCCAGCAGCTTAGGTAGAAAGCAGGGGAGGGGTATGAACACTGAAGCTTTCTTT
cdr3_aa: CASSLGRKQGRGMNTEAFF

clone_size: NA
v_call: TRBV5-1
j_call: TRBJ2-5
d_call: NA
cdr3_nt: TGCGCCAGCAGCTCTCGCTTCCCCTACCAAGAGACCCAGTACTTC
cdr3_aa: CASSSRFPYQETQYF

clone_size: NA
v_call: TRBV6-1
j_call: TRBJ2-3
d_call: NA
cdr3_nt: TGTGCCAGCAGTGACGAGGTCTACGGCCAGGGGGGAGATACGCAGTATTTT
cdr3_aa: CASSDEVYGQGGDTQYF

clone_size: NA
v_call: TRBV11-2
j_call: TRBJ1-3
d_call: NA
cdr3_nt: TGTGCCAGCAGCTTCTACACTTCCGGAAACACCATATATTTT
cdr3_aa: CASSFYTSGNTIYF

clone_size: NA
v_call: TRBV19
j_call: TRBJ1-2
d_call: TRBD1
cdr3_nt: TGTGCCAGTGGGACAGGGAGTTACTATGGCTACACCTTC
cdr3_aa: CASGTGSYYGYTF

clone_size: few
v_call: TRBV10-2
j_call: TRBJ1-5
d_call: NA
cdr3_nt: TGCGCCAGCAAACAGGGTTCCGGTAGCAATCAGCCCCAGCATTTT
cdr3_aa: CASKQGSGSNQPQHF

clone_size: NA
v_call: TRBV19
j_call: TRBJ2-7
d_call: NA
cdr3_nt: TGTGCCAGTAGTATAGAGCACGCCCGCTCCTACGAGCAGTACTTC
cdr3_aa: CASSIEHARSYEQYF